The clone carrying this TCR beta chain was picked up many times. The antigen remains unidentified. The CDR3 has 15 residues. V trimming: 6 bases; J trimming: 1 base; junction bases outside the gene matches: 7. Germline values: CDR1 SGHTA, CDR2 FQGTGA. This sample is drawn from a study of T cells in Graves' hyperthyroidism and ophthalmopathy. General study results and limits: Blood also carried most thyroid clonotypes expanded above 0.001.

Diagnosis relied on clinical symptoms, serum thyroxine and TRAb, thyroid ultrasound and orbital computed tomography. The TCR beta CDR3 regions underwent amplification using RNA transcripts as the source. During a first-round RT-PCR of the TCR CDR3, the HTBI primer set was used. In TCRdb, the multiplex PCR reads were re-called with MiXCR into one record per CDR3 protein. The data contain 550,000 to 650,000 distinct CDR3 sequences, 12% to 15% of them singletons. This clonotype was obtained from a middle-aged woman with Graves' hyperthyroidism. The sequencing sample was made of blood. The chain has TRBV7-3 and TRBJ2-3; 7 nucleotides line up with TRBD1. This CDR3 reads CASSYRGWGTDTQYF. The CDR3 DNA reads as TGTGCCAGCAGTTACAGGGGCTGGGGCACAGATACGCAGTATTTT.